This T cell receptor (beta chain) was sequenced for a study of blood T cells in healthy people across ages. For the second PCR, which ran for 7 to 11 cycles, a sample-barcoded 5' primer and a J-beta primer mix were used. Every single cDNA molecule received a tag from a template-switch adaptor with 12 random nucleotides. TCRdb processed the 5' RACE reads anew with MiXCR; each CDR3 protein has one entry. The table has about 1,500,000 distinct CDR3 sequences, approximately 28% seen once; the top ten hold roughly 8.2%. The CDR3 has 15 residues. The V and J ends lost 0 bases and 5 bases respectively, with 11 bases between them. Germline values: CDR1 SGDLS, CDR2 YYNGEE.

This clonotype was obtained from a young woman in good health. V and J are TRBV9 and TRBJ2-2; D uncertain. Sequenced input: blood. Written as DNA, the CDR3 is TGTGCCAGCAGCGTAGTGGCCACCCCAACCGGGGAGCTGTTTTTT. Its protein product is CASSVVATPTGELFF.